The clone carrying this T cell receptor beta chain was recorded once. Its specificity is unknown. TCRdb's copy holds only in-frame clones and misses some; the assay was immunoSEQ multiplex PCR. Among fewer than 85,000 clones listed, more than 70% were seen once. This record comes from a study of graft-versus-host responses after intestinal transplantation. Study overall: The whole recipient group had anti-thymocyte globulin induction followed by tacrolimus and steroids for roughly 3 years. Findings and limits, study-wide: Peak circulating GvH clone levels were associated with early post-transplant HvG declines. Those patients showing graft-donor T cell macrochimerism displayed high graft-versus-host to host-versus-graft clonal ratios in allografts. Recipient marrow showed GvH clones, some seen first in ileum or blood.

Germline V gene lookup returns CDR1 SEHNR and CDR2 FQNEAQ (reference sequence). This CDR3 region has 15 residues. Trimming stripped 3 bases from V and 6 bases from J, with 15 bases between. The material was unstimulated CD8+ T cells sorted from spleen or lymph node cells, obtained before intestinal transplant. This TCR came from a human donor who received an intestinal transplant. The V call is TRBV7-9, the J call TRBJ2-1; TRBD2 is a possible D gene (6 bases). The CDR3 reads CASSLAGGGPNEQFF. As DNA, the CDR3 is TGTGCCAGCAGCTTGGCCGGGGGTGGCCCCAATGAGCAGTTCTTC. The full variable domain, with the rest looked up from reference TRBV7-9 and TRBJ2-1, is DTGVSQNPRHKITKRGQNVTFRCDPISEHNRLYWYRQTLGQGPEFLTYFQNEAQLEKSRLLSDRFSAERPKGSFSTLEIQRTEQGDSAMYLCASSLAGGGPNEQFFGPGTRLTVL.